These 11 T cell receptor beta chains originate from one sample sequenced in a study of T cell clones after liver transplantation. Here immunoSEQ multiplex PCR was the method, and the copy in TCRdb shows in-frame clones only, minus some. The table lists tens of thousands of clones, about two thirds of them singletons. The specimen comprised CD4+ T cells from blood, sampled before liver transplant. The receptors derive from a human donor who received a liver transplant.

To note about this clone: The same CDR3 also results from other DNA sequences found in this sample. The chain recombines TRBV28 with TRBJ2-4; a possible D gene is TRBD2 (5 bases). Looked up from germline, CDR1 is MDHEN and CDR2 is SYDVKM. V was shortened by 6 bases and J by 2 bases, with 5 bases between the two germline ends. This CDR3 is 12 amino acids long. The CDR3 region has the DNA TGTGCCAGCAGGGACTCCAAAAACATTCAGTACTTC. Residues: CASRDSKNIQYF.

This clone has more than one count but fewer than ten. The chain recombines TRBV19 with TRBJ1-3; 8 nucleotides align to TRBD1. V was clipped by 3 bases and J by 0 bases; unmatched bases: 4. From germline, CDR1 is LNHDA and CDR2 SQIVND (reference sequence). CDR3 length equals 16 residues. CDR3 sequence reads: CASSMGTGGSGNTIYF. The CDR3 DNA reads TGTGCCAGTAGTATGGGGACAGGAGGCTCTGGAAACACCATATATTTT.

The chain is built from TRBV6-1 and TRBJ1-5; D is ambiguous. CDR1 MNHNS and CDR2 SASEGT come from the germline V gene. This CDR3 comprises 14 residues. V was shortened by 4 bases and J by 4 bases, with 11 bases between the two germline ends. DNA of the CDR3: TGTGCCAGCAGTGGGCGGCAGCAAAATCAGCCCCAGCATTTT. It specifies CASSGRQQNQPQHF.

This chain joins TRBV6-1 and TRBJ2-3; D unresolved. Trimming took 3 bases from V and 2 from J, leaving 9 bases between them. The CDR3 sequence is 14 residues long. Per the germline V gene, CDR1 is MNHNS and CDR2 is SASEGT. This CDR3 reads CASSEVYSTDTQYF. CDR3 DNA: TGTGCCAGCAGTGAGGTCTACTCCACAGATACGCAGTATTTT.

This clone came up a few times. V and J are TRBV28 and TRBJ2-7, with D possibly being TRBD1 (7 bases). V was clipped by 4 bases and J by 3 bases, with 19 bases between them. The CDR3 extends over 16 amino acids. CDR1 is MDHEN and CDR2 is SYDVKM in the germline V gene. CDR3 sequence: CASSSVYRGLGYEQYF. The CDR3 DNA reads TGTGCCAGCAGTTCCGTCTACAGGGGACTTGGCTACGAGCAGTACTTC.

This chain joins TRBV28 and TRBJ1-5, with TRBD1 matching over 7 bases. Germline CDR1 MDHEN, CDR2 SYDVKM. The ends lost 7 bases at V and 4 bases at J; junction bases unmatched: 10. The CDR3 is 15 residues long. CDR3 coding DNA: TGTGCCAGCAATGAGGGGGCGGATTGGAATCAGCCCCAGCATTTT. Residues: CASNEGADWNQPQHF.

V gene TRBV5-1 combines with J gene TRBJ1-4, with D maybe TRBD1 (5 bases). Germline CDR1 reads SGHRS; CDR2 reads YFSETQ. V lost 4 bases, J lost 8 bases, and 18 bases lay in between. CDR3 length equals 15 residues. DNA for the CDR3: TGCGCCAGCAGCCCGGGCGGGGGTATAAGGGAAAAACTGTTTTTT. Its translation is CASSPGGGIREKLFF.

The V gene is TRBV9, the J gene TRBJ2-6; D remains ambiguous. Per the germline V gene, CDR1 is SGDLS and CDR2 is YYNGEE. The CDR3 is 15 amino acids. The V gene lost 3 bases and the J gene lost 2 bases, with 9 bases spanning the gap. CDR3 DNA sequence: TGTGCCAGCAGCGGCCCGAGCGCTGGGGCCAACGTCCTGACTTTC. Protein product: CASSGPSAGANVLTF.

This sequence joins TRBV6-5 and TRBJ1-2; no clear D gene. This CDR3 spans 13 amino acids. V lost 6 bases and J 3 bases, leaving 11 bases between the germline ends. Germline values: CDR1 MNHEY, CDR2 SVGAGI. The CDR3 nucleotides are TGTGCCAGCAGCGCAGGATCTTACTATGGCTACACCTTC. The encoded protein is CASSAGSYYGYTF.

The chain uses TRBV5-1 and TRBJ1-3, with unresolved D. Trimming left V 0 bases short and J 0 bases short, with 10 bases between. This CDR3 spans 16 amino acids. Germline CDR1 SGHRS, CDR2 YFSETQ. The CDR3 sequence is CASSLAGVSSGNTIYF. The CDR3 nucleotides read TGCGCCAGCAGCTTGGCGGGAGTTAGCTCTGGAAACACCATATATTTT. The full variable domain, its missing parts supplied by reference TRBV5-1 and TRBJ1-3, is KAGVTQTPRYLIKTRGQQVTLSCSPISGHRSVSWYQQTPGQGLQFLFEYFSETQRNKGNFPGRFSGRQFSNSRSEMNVSTLELGDSALYLCASSLAGVSSGNTIYFGEGSWLTVV.

This clone was counted only a few times. The chain employs TRBV18 and TRBJ2-2; D remains unclear. Trimming left V 4 bases short and J 0 bases short, with 3 bases between. CDR3 length equals 13 residues. The V gene's germline CDR1 is KGHSH and CDR2 LQKENI. Here the CDR3 reads CASSLANTGELFF. DNA of the CDR3: TGTGCCAGCTCACTCGCGAACACCGGGGAGCTGTTTTTT.